The 21 T cell receptor beta chains below all came from one sample that was sequenced in a study of T cell changes during pregnancy in multiple sclerosis. Libraries were prepared by immunoSEQ multiplex PCR; TCRdb keeps only in-frame clonotypes and omits some of them. The profile shows about 34,000 clones, 90% of them singletons. The sequencing used CD8+ T cells from peripheral blood mononuclear cells, collected in the first trimester of pregnancy. The receptor set was obtained from a female donor with multiple sclerosis, enrolled in a pregnancy study.

This chain links TRBV7-8 with TRBJ2-5, with TRBD2 matching over 10 bases. Germline V gene lookup returns CDR1 SGHVS and CDR2 FQNEAQ. This CDR3 region has 16 residues. The junction had 7 bases not matched to a gene; V was cut back by 1 base and J by 5 bases. CDR3 residues: CASSLEWLAGVETQYF. The CDR3 DNA reads as TGTGCCAGCAGCTTAGAATGGCTAGCGGGAGTTGAGACCCAGTACTTC. Variable domain in full (rest from reference TRBV7-8 and TRBJ2-5): GAGVSQSPRYKVAKRGQDVALRCDPISGHVSLFWYQQALGQGPEFLTYFQNEAQLDKSGLPSDRFFAERPEGSVSTLKIQRTQQEDSAVYLCASSLEWLAGVETQYFGPGTRLLVL.

The chain links TRBV18 to TRBJ2-3, with a weak D call TRBD2 (5 bases). CDR3 size: 16 residues. V was pared by 3 bases and J by 2 bases, with 15 bases between. Germline V lookup: CDR1 KGHSH, CDR2 LQKENI. The CDR3 here is CASSPFTRRDTDTQYF. The CDR3 region has the DNA TGTGCCAGCTCACCCTTCACCCGCCGGGACACAGATACGCAGTATTTT.

The chain is built from TRBV13 and TRBJ2-7; 10 nucleotides line up with TRBD1. Germline CDR1 reads PRHDT; CDR2 reads FYEKMQ (reference sequence). The V and J ends lost 3 bases and 1 base, in that order; junction bases with no gene match: 6. This CDR3 is 16 amino acids long. CDR3 residues: CASSFPGDRGSYEQYF. The CDR3 DNA is TGTGCCAGCAGCTTCCCCGGGGACAGGGGTTCCTACGAGCAGTACTTC. Filled out from reference TRBV13 and TRBJ2-7, the complete variable domain reads AAGVIQSPRHLIKEKRETATLKCYPIPRHDTVYWYQQGPGQDPQFLISFYEKMQSDKGSIPDRFSAQQFSDYHSELNMSSLELGDSALYFCASSFPGDRGSYEQYFGPGTRLTVT.

This clone was seen just once. J is TRBJ2-7 and V is TRBV5-1; 7 bases are a match to TRBD2. CDR3 length equals 13 residues. The ends lost 5 bases at V and 4 bases at J; junction bases unmatched: 6. Germline CDR1 is SGHRS and CDR2 is YFSETQ. The CDR3 DNA is TGCGCCAGCAGTCCTACGGGGGGTTACGAGCAGTACTTC. This translates into CASSPTGGYEQYF.

The chain combines TRBV27 with TRBJ1-5; TRBD1 agrees at 8 bases. Germline trimming cut 6 bases from V and 7 bases from J; bases unmatched to any gene: 5. The CDR3 runs 13 residues. Looked up from germline, CDR1 is MNHEY and CDR2 is SMNVEV (reference sequence). DNA for the CDR3: TGTGCCAGCAGCAGGGGGCGGGGGCAGCCCCAGCATTTT. It encodes CASSRGRGQPQHF.

The chain combines TRBV4-3 with TRBJ2-7; possibly TRBD1 for D (5 bases). V was pared by 1 base and J by 0 bases, with 7 bases between. CDR3 length: 14 residues. Per germline, CDR1 LGHNA and CDR2 YSLEER. CDR3 nucleotide sequence: TGCGCCAGCAGCCAAGGGACAACCTCCTACGAGCAGTACTTC. Its protein product is CASSQGTTSYEQYF.

The chain uses TRBV2 and TRBJ1-1; TRBD1 is a possible D gene (5 bases). Germline V gene sequence: CDR1 SNHLY, CDR2 FYNNEI. This CDR3 has 12 amino acids. V lost 9 bases and J lost 5, with 13 bases in between. The CDR3 DNA is TGTGCCAGTCCCGGGGGGAAAACTGAAGCTTTCTTT. This sequence encodes CASPGGKTEAFF.

The J gene is TRBJ1-5, the V gene TRBV27; possibly TRBD1 for D (5 bases). This CDR3 is built from 13 residues. Germline V gives CDR1 MNHEY, CDR2 SMNVEV (reference sequence). V was shortened by 1 base and J by 4 bases, with 5 bases between the two germline ends. CDR3 sequence: CASSLYRNQPQHF. DNA for the CDR3: TGTGCCAGCAGTTTATACAGGAATCAGCCCCAGCATTTT.

This sequence joins TRBV7-3 and TRBJ2-3; 9 bases align to TRBD1. J was trimmed by 4 bases and V by 4 bases; bases with no gene match: 3. The CDR3 is 14 residues long. CDR1 and CDR2 from the germline V gene are SGHTA and FQGTGA. The CDR3, as DNA: TGTGCCAGCAGCTACGGGACAGGGTCAGATACGCAGTATTTT. Translation gives CASSYGTGSDTQYF. The whole variable domain, remainder taken from reference TRBV7-3 and TRBJ2-3, is GAGVSQTPSNKVTEKGKYVELRCDPISGHTALYWYRQSLGQGPEFLIYFQGTGAADDSGLPNDRFFAVRPEGSVSTLKIQRTERGDSAVYLCASSYGTGSDTQYFGPGTRLTVL.

The chain links TRBV4-3 to TRBJ2-3; 8 bases line up with TRBD2. This CDR3 contains 16 residues. Germline V lookup: CDR1 LGHNA, CDR2 YSLEER. Losses at the gene ends were 1 base for V and 4 bases for J; bases not matched to a gene: 7. The CDR3 DNA is TGCGCCAGCAGCCAAGCGTTAGCGGGAATGGCAGATACGCAGTATTTT. It translates to CASSQALAGMADTQYF.

The chain recombines TRBV4-2 with TRBJ2-7; 9 nucleotides line up with TRBD2. There are 16 residues in the CDR3. The ends lost 0 bases at V and 10 bases at J; junction bases unmatched: 13. In germline, CDR1 is LGHNA, CDR2 YNFKEQ. Here the CDR3 reads CASSQDWLAGSVEQYF. Here the CDR3 DNA reads TGTGCCAGCAGCCAAGATTGGCTAGCGGGATCCGTCGAACAGTACTTC.

The rearrangement uses TRBV19 and TRBJ2-7; 9 bases line up with TRBD1. The length of the CDR3 is 15 residues. Per the germline V gene, CDR1 is LNHDA and CDR2 is SQIVND (reference sequence). J was trimmed by 5 bases and V by 4 bases; bases with no gene match: 9. The CDR3: CASSTAGTGNDEQYF. As DNA, the CDR3 is TGTGCCAGTAGTACGGCCGGGACAGGGAACGACGAGCAGTACTTC.

The chain employs TRBV29-1 and TRBJ2-1; 7 bases are a match to TRBD1. V lost 6 bases and J lost 0; bases outside the gene matches: 2. The CDR3 spans 13 residues. Germline lookup yields CDR1 SQVTM and CDR2 ANQGSEA. The CDR3 loop is CSVGTVSYNEQFF. In nucleotides, the CDR3 is TGCAGCGTGGGGACAGTCTCCTACAATGAGCAGTTCTTC.

The chain couples TRBV6-1 to TRBJ2-1, with D perhaps TRBD1 (6 bases). Germline V gene data show CDR1 as MNHNS and CDR2 as SASEGT. The CDR3 runs 15 residues. Trimming took 2 bases from V and 5 from J, leaving 13 bases between them. The chain's CDR3 is CASSEYGGVNNEQFF. CDR3 nucleotide sequence: TGTGCCAGCAGTGAATATGGGGGCGTCAACAATGAGCAGTTCTTC.

The gene calls are TRBV30 and TRBJ2-7, with D tentatively TRBD2 (6 bases). Between the trimmed V and J ends, which lost 1 base and 3 bases, there was a span of 10 bases. The CDR3 totals 13 residues. Germline loops: CDR1 GTSNPN, CDR2 SVGIG (reference sequence). This chain's CDR3 is CAWSGIGGYEQYF. CDR3 sequence (DNA): TGTGCCTGGAGTGGGATCGGGGGCTACGAGCAGTACTTC.

V is TRBV2 and J is TRBJ1-2; possibly TRBD1 for D (5 bases). The CDR3 is 21 amino acids. Germline values: CDR1 SNHLY, CDR2 FYNNEI. Trimming cost V 8 bases and J 2 bases, with 36 bases left between them. CDR3 coding DNA: TGTGCCAGCGATACTACGCTTCAAGCGGGGCCCGACATTTCGTTGAACTATGGCTACACCTTC. Residues: CASDTTLQAGPDISLNYGYTF. Full variable domain (rest looked up from reference TRBV2 and TRBJ1-2): EPEVTQTPSHQVTQMGQEVILRCVPISNHLYFYWYRQILGQKVEFLVSFYNNEISEKSEIFDDQFSVERPDGSNFTLKIRSTKLEDSAMYFCASDTTLQAGPDISLNYGYTFGSGTRLTVV.

This clone was recorded once. This chain uses TRBV27 with TRBJ2-7, with TRBD2 identical over 8 bases. The length of the CDR3 is 17 residues. The junction had 14 bases not matched to a gene; V was cut back by 2 bases and J by 5 bases. Germline V gene lookup returns CDR1 MNHEY and CDR2 SMNVEV (reference sequence). The CDR3 loop reads CASSLTAPSGSTNEQYF. DNA of the CDR3: TGTGCCAGCAGTTTAACTGCGCCCAGCGGGAGCACCAACGAGCAGTACTTC.

This sequence joins TRBV28 and TRBJ1-5; perhaps TRBD1 as D (5 bases). V was pared by 6 bases and J by 5 bases, with 8 bases between. Germline loops: CDR1 MDHEN, CDR2 SYDVKM. The length of the CDR3 is 12 residues. CDR3 DNA sequence: TGTGCCAGCAGCATGACAGATCAGCCCCAGCATTTT. The encoded protein is CASSMTDQPQHF.

The chain carries TRBV5-1 and TRBJ2-2; 7 bases agree with TRBD2. V shed 2 bases and J 4 bases; nucleotides not matched to a gene: 11. This CDR3 region has 17 residues. From germline, CDR1 is SGHRS and CDR2 YFSETQ. The DNA for the CDR3 is TGCGCCAGCAGCTTCCATAAACGGGAGGTTGGCACCGGGGAGCTGTTTTTT. Its translation: CASSFHKREVGTGELFF.

This chain's CDR3 is CASSGDQETQYF. Here the CDR3 DNA reads TGTGCCAGTAGCGGGGACCAAGAGACCCAGTACTTC. The chain links TRBV19 to TRBJ2-5; tentative D call: TRBD2 (5 bases). Per germline, CDR1 LNHDA and CDR2 SQIVND (reference sequence). The CDR3 covers 12 residues. V was pared by 6 bases and J by 0 bases, with 5 bases between.

The V and J genes are TRBV29-1 and TRBJ2-7; 9 nucleotides align to TRBD1. V was pared by 6 bases and J by 1 base, with 4 bases of the junction left unmatched. The CDR3 contains 13 residues. Germline-derived CDR1 and CDR2 are SQVTM and ANQGSEA. CDR3 amino acids: CSVWTGASYEQYF. The CDR3 bases are TGCAGCGTATGGACAGGGGCGTCCTACGAGCAGTACTTC.